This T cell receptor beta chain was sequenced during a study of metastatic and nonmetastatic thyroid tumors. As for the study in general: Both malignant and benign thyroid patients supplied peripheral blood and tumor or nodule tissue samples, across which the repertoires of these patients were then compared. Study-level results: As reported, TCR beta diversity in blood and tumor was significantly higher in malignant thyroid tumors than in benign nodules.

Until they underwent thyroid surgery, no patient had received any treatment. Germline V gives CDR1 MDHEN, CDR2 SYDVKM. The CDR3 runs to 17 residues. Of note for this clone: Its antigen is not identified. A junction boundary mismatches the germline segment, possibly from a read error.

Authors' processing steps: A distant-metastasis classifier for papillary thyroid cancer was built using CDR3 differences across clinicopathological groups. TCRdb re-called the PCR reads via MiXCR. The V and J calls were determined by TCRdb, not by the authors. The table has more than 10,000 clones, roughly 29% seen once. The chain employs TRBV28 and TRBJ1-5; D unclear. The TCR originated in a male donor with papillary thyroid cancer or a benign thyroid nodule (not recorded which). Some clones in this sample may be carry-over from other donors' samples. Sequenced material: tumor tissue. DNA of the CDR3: TGTGCCAGGAGTTCCGTCCTAACACACTTTAGCAATCAGCCCCATCAATTT. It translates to CARSSVLTHFSNQPHQF.